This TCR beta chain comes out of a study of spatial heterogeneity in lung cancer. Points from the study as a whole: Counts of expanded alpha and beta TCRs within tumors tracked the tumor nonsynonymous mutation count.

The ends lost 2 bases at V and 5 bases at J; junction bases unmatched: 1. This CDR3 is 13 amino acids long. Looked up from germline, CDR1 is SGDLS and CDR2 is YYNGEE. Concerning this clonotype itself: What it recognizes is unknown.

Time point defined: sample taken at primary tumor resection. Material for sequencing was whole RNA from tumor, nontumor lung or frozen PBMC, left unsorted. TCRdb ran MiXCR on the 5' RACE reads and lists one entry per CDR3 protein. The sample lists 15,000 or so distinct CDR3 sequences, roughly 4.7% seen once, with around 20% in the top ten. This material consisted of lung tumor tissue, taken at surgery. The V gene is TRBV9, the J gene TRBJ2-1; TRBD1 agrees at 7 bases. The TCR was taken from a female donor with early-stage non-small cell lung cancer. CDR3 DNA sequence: TGTGCCAGCAGCGTGACAGGGAACAATGAGCAGTTCTTC. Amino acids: CASSVTGNNEQFF.